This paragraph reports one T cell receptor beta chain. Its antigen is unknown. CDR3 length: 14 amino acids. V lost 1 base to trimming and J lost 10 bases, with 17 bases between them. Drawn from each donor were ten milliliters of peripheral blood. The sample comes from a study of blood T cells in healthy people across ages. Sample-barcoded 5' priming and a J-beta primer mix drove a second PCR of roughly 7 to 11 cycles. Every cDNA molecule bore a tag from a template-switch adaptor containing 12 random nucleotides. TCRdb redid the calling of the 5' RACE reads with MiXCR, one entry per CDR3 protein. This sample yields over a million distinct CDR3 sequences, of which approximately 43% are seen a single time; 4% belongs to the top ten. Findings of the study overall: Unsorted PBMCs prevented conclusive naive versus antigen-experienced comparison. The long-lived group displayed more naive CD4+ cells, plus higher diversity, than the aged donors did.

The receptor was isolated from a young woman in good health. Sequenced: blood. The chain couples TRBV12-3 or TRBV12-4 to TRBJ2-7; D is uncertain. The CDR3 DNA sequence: TGTGCCAGCAGTTTAGGTCTGGTCGCCTTTCCCCAGTACTTC. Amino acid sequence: CASSLGLVAFPQYF.